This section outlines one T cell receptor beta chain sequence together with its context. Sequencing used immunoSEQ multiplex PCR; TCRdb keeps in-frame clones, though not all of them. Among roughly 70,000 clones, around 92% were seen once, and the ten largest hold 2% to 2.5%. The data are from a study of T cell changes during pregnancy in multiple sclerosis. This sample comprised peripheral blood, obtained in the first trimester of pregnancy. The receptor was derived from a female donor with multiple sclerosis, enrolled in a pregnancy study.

The CDR3 DNA reads TGTGCCAGTAGTCCCGGGACAGCTGAAGAGACCCAGTACTTC. Amino acids: CASSPGTAEETQYF. The genes are TRBV19 and TRBJ2-5, with 7 bases matching TRBD1. The germline CDR1 and CDR2 sequences are LNHDA and SQIVND (reference sequence). The CDR3 spans 14 residues. V was clipped by 5 bases and J by 3 bases; unmatched bases: 6.